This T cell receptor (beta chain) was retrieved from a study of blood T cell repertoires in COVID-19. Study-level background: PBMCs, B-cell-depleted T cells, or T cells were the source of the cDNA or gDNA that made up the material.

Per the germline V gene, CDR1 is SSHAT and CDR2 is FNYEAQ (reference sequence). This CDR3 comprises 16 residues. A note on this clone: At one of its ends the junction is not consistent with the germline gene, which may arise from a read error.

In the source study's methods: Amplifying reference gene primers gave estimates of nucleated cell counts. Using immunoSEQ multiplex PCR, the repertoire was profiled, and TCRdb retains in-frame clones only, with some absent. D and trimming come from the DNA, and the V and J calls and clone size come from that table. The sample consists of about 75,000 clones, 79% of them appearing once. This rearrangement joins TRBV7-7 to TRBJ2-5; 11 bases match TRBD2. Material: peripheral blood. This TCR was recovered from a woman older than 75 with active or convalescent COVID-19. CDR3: CASSLGLAGGQETQYF. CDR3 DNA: TGTGCTAGCAGCTTAGGCCTAGCGGGGGGACAAGAGACCCAGTACTTC. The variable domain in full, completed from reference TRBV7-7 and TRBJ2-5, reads GAGVSQSPRYKVTKRGQDVTLRCDPISSHATLYWYQQALGQGPEFLTYFNYEAQPDKSGLPSDRFSAERPEGSISTLTIQRTEQRDSAMYRCASSLGLAGGQETQYFGPGTRLLVL.